The sequence of this T cell receptor beta chain was determined in a study of blood T cell dynamics during melanoma immunotherapy. Study-wide findings and caveats: The study could not tell melanoma-specific clones from general immune activation.

The J segment lost 0 bases and the V segment lost 6 bases, leaving 6 bases of the junction unmatched. Germline CDR1 and CDR2: ENHRY and SYGVKD. CDR3 length: 16 residues. Time point denoted: week 3, after first cycle of checkpoint inhibitor. Disease control meant complete response, partial response or stable disease at 12 weeks. TCRdb's copy holds only in-frame clones and misses some; the assay was immunoSEQ multiplex PCR. This table holds over 10,000 clones, approximately 89% found once. Remarks on this clone: The antigen is unknown.

This sample comprised effector memory CD8+ T cells from blood, obtained from a patient treated with checkpoint blockade. The chain links TRBV10-3 to TRBJ2-1; 9 bases are shared with TRBD1. The clonotype originates from a human donor with melanoma. The CDR3, as DNA: TGTGCCATCAGACGGGACAGGGAAAGCTCCTACAATGAGCAGTTCTTC. It codes for CAIRRDRESSYNEQFF.